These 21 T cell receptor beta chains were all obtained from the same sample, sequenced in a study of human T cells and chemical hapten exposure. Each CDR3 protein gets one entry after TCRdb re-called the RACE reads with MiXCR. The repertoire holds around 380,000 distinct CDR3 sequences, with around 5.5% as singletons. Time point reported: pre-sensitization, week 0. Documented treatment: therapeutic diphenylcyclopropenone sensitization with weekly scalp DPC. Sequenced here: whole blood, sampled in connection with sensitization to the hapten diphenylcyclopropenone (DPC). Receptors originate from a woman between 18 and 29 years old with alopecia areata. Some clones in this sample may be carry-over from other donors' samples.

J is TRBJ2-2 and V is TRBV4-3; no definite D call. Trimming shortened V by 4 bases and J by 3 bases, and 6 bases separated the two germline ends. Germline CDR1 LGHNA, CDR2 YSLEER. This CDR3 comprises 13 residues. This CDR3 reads CASSPLDTGELFF. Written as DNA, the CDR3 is TGCGCCAGCAGCCCCCTAGACACCGGGGAGCTGTTTTTT.

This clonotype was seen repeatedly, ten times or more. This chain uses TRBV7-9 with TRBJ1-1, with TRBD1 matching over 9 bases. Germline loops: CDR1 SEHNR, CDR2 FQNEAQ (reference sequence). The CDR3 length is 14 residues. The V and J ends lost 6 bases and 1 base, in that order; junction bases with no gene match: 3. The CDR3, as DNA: TGTGCCAGCAGTCACAGGGGGCGGAACACTGAAGCTTTCTTT. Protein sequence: CASSHRGRNTEAFF.

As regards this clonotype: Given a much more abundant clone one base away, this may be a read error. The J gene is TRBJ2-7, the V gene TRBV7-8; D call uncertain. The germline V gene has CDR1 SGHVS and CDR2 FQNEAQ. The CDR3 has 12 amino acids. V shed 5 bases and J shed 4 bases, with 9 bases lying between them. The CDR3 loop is CASSPDEYEQYF. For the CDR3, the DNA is TGTGCCAGCAGCCCGGACGAGTACGAGCAGTACTTC.

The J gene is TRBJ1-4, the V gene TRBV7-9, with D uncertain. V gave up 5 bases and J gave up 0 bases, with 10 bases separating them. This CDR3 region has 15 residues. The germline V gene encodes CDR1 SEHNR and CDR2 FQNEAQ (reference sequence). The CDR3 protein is CASSLNGATNEKLFF. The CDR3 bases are TGTGCCAGCAGCCTAAACGGGGCAACTAATGAAAAACTGTTTTTT.

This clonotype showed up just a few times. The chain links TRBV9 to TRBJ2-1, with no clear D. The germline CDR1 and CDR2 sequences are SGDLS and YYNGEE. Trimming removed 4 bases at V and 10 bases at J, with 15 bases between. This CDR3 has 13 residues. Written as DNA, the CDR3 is TGTGCCAGCAGCCGGATGACTCGAGGAGAGCAGTTCTTC. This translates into CASSRMTRGEQFF.

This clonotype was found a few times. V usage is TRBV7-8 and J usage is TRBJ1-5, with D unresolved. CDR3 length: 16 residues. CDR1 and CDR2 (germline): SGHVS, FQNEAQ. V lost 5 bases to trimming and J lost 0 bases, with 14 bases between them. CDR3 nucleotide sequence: TGTGCCAGCAGCCGAATAATAGGCAGTAGCAATCAGCCCCAGCATTTT. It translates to CASSRIIGSSNQPQHF.

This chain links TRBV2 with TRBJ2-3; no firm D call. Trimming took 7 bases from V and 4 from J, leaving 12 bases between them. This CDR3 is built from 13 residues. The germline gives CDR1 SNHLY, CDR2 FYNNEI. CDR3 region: CASNIGLADTQYF. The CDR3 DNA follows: TGTGCCAGCAACATAGGGTTAGCAGATACGCAGTATTTT.

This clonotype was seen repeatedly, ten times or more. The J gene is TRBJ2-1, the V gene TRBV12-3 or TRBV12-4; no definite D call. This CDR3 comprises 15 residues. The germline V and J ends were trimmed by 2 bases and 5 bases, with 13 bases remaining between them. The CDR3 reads CASSLTGRKHNEQFF. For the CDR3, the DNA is TGTGCCAGCAGTTTAACCGGACGCAAGCACAATGAGCAGTTCTTC.

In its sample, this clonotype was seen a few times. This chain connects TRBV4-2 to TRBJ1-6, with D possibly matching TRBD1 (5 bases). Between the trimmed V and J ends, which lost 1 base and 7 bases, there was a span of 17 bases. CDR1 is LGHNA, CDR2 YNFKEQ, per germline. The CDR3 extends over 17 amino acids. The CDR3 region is CASSQAGEGAGNSPLHF. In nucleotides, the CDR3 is TGTGCCAGCAGCCAAGCCGGGGAAGGGGCGGGAAATTCACCCCTCCACTTT.

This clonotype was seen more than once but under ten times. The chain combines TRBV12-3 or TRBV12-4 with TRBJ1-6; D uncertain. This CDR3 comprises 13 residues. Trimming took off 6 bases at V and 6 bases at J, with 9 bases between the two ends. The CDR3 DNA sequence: TGTGCCAGCAGATTGACACCTAATTCACCCCTCCACTTT. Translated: CASRLTPNSPLHF.

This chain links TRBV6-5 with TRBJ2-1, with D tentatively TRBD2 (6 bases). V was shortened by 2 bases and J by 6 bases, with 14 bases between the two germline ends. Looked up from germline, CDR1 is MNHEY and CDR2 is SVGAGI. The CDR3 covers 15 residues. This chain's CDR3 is CASSYHGGRGNEQFF. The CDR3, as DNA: TGTGCCAGCAGTTACCACGGCGGGCGGGGCAATGAGCAGTTCTTC.

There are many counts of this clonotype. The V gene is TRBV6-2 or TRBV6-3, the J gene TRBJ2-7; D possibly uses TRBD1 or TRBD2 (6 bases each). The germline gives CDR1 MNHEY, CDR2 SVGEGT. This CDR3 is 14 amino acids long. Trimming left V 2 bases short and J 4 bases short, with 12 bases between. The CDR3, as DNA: TGTGCCAGCAGTTACGGGGGGCGCGGGTACGAGCAGTACTTC. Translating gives CASSYGGRGYEQYF.

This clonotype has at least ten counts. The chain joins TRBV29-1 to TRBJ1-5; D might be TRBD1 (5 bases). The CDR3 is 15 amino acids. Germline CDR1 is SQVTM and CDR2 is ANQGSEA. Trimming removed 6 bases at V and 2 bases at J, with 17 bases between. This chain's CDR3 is CSVAGDPIGNQPQHF. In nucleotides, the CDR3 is TGCAGCGTCGCCGGGGACCCTATAGGCAATCAGCCCCAGCATTTT.

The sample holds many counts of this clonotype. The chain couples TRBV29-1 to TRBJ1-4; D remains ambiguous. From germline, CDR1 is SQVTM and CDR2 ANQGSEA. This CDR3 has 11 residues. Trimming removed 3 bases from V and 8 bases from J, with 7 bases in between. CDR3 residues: CSVERQEKLFF. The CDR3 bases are TGCAGCGTTGAGAGGCAAGAAAAACTGTTTTTT. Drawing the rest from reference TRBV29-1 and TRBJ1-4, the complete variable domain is SAVISQKPSRDICQRGTSLTIQCQVDSQVTMMFWYRQQPGQSLTLIATANQGSEATYESGFVIDKFPISRPNLTFSTLTVSNMSPEDSSIYLCSVERQEKLFFGSGTQLSVL.

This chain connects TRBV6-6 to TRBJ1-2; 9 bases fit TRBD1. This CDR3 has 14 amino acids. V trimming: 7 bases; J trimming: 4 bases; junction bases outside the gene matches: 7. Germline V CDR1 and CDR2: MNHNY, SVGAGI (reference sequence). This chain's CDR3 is CASTTTGGSYGYTF. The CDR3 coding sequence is TGTGCCAGCACCACCACAGGGGGCAGCTATGGCTACACCTTC.

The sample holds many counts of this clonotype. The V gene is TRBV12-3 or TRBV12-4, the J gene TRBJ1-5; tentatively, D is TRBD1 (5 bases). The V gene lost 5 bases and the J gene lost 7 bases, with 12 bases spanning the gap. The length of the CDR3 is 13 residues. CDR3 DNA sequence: TGTGCCAGCAGTAATGGGGGAAACCAGCCCCAGCATTTT. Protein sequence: CASSNGGNQPQHF.

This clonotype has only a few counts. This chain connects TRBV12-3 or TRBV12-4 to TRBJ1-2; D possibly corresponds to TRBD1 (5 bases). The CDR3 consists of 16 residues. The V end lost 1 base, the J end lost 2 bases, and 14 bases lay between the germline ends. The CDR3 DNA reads TGTGCCAGCAGTTTAGACGAGTGGGGACCCAACTATGGCTACACCTTC. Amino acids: CASSLDEWGPNYGYTF.

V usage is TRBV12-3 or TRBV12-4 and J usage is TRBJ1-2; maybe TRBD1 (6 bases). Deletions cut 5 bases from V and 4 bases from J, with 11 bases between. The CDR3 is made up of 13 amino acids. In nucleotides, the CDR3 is TGTGCCAGCAGTACCAGGGGAGGCTATGGCTACACCTTC. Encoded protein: CASSTRGGYGYTF.

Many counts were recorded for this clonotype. CDR3 sequence (DNA): TGTGCCAGCAGCGGGTCGGTAGTCGGCCGAGAGACCCAGTACTTC. Translating gives CASSGSVVGRETQYF. This chain connects TRBV3-1 to TRBJ2-5; no firm D call. The CDR3 totals 15 residues. The V gene lost 5 bases and the J gene lost 4 bases, with 17 bases spanning the gap. Germline CDR1 is LGHDT and CDR2 is YNNKEL (reference sequence).

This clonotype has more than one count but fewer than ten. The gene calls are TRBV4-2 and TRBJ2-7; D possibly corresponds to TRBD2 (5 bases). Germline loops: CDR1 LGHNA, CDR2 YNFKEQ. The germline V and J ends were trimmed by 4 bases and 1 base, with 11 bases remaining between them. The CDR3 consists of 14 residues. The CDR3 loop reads CASSRETKSYEQYF. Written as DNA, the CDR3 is TGTGCCAGCAGCCGCGAGACTAAATCCTACGAGCAGTACTTC.

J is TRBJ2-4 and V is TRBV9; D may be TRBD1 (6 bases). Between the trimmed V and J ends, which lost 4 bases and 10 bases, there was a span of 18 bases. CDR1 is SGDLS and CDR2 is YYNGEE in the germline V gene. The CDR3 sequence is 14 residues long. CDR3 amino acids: CASSPTTGSRIQYF. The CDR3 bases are TGTGCCAGCAGCCCAACTACAGGGTCTAGAATTCAGTACTTC.